The 10 T cell receptor beta chains given below trace back to one sample, sequenced in a study of blood T cell repertoires in COVID-19. Profiled with immunoSEQ multiplex PCR; TCRdb holds only in-frame clones, not every one. The sample lists roughly 400,000 clones; 91% were seen once. The sample comprised PBMCs or T cells enriched from blood (not recorded which). These receptor sequences come from a woman between 35 and 50 years old who had been exposed to COVID-19.

CDR3 coding DNA: TGTGCTAGTGGCACAGGGGATCAAGAGACCCAGTACTTC. Its protein product is CASGTGDQETQYF. The V gene is TRBV12-5, the J gene TRBJ2-5; TRBD1 matches 7 bases. The CDR3 contains 13 residues. V gave up 6 bases and J gave up 2 bases; unmatched junction bases: 3. CDR1 is LGHNT, CDR2 FRNRAP, per germline.

V is TRBV7-9 and J is TRBJ2-2; TRBD2 agrees at 8 bases. The length of the CDR3 is 16 residues. V shed 5 bases, J shed 1 base, and the junction held 6 bases outside the gene matches. Germline loops: CDR1 SEHNR, CDR2 FQNEAQ (reference sequence). CDR3 residues: CASSRDLAGNTGELFF. The DNA of the CDR3 is TGTGCCAGCAGCAGAGATCTAGCGGGGAACACCGGGGAGCTGTTTTTT. The full variable domain, in which reference TRBV7-9 and TRBJ2-2 provide the parts outside the CDR3, is DTGVSQNPRHKITKRGQNVTFRCDPISEHNRLYWYRQTLGQGPEFLTYFQNEAQLEKSRLLSDRFSAERPKGSFSTLEIQRTEQGDSAMYLCASSRDLAGNTGELFFGEGSRLTVL.

V usage is TRBV11-3 and J usage is TRBJ1-6; D gene ambiguous. Germline V gene lookup returns CDR1 SGHNT and CDR2 YENEEA. Trimming left V 1 base short and J 5 bases short, with 15 bases between. The length of the CDR3 is 17 residues. CDR3 sequence: CASSLAREGQNNSPLHF. The CDR3 region has the DNA TGTGCCAGCAGCTTAGCGCGGGAGGGCCAAAATAATTCACCCCTCCACTTT.

This sequence joins TRBV9 and TRBJ2-3; possible D gene TRBD2, 5 bases. CDR3 length: 16 amino acids. Germline CDR1 is SGDLS and CDR2 is YYNGEE. Trimming pared 0 bases from V and 2 bases from J, leaving 13 bases between. The CDR3, as DNA: TGTGCCAGCAGCGTAGGCGGTAGCGCAAACACAGATACGCAGTATTTT. Encoded protein: CASSVGGSANTDTQYF.

The V and J genes are TRBV29-1 and TRBJ2-3; D may be TRBD1 or TRBD2 (6 bases each). V was shortened by 5 bases and J by 5 bases, with 14 bases between the two germline ends. Per the germline V gene, CDR1 is SQVTM and CDR2 is ANQGSEA. The CDR3 is made up of 13 amino acids. The CDR3 here is CSVQGGQGDTQYF. The CDR3 coding sequence is TGCAGCGTTCAAGGGGGGCAAGGAGATACGCAGTATTTT.

The genes are TRBV19 and TRBJ1-2, with TRBD1 as a possible D gene (6 bases). This CDR3 contains 15 residues. Germline CDR1 LNHDA, CDR2 SQIVND (reference sequence). Trimming removed 4 bases from V and 7 bases from J, with 19 bases in between. This chain's CDR3 is CASSKRTVDVRGYTF. DNA of the CDR3: TGTGCCAGTAGTAAACGGACAGTAGACGTACGTGGCTACACCTTC.

The V gene is TRBV30, the J gene TRBJ2-7, with 8 bases that match TRBD1. J lost 4 bases, V lost 3 bases, and 5 bases had no gene match. This CDR3 contains 13 residues. CDR1 and CDR2 from the germline V gene are GTSNPN and SVGIG (reference sequence). The CDR3 spells CAWSRDRLYEQYF. As DNA, the CDR3 is TGTGCCTGGAGCCGGGACAGGTTATACGAGCAGTACTTC.

This chain uses TRBV19 with TRBJ2-5, with 7 nucleotides matching TRBD1. The CDR3 runs to 13 residues. The germline V gene has CDR1 LNHDA and CDR2 SQIVND (reference sequence). Trimming removed 6 bases from V and 2 bases from J; junction bases left unmatched: 3. DNA of the CDR3: TGTGCCAGTAGGGGGGACAGACAAGAGACCCAGTACTTC. As protein: CASRGDRQETQYF.

V gene TRBV7-9 combines with J gene TRBJ2-7, with D tentatively TRBD2 (6 bases). The CDR3 contains 15 residues. Per germline, CDR1 SEHNR and CDR2 FQNEAQ (reference sequence). Trimming left V 5 bases short and J 4 bases short, with 18 bases between. The CDR3 is CASSARDLGAYEQYF. The CDR3 DNA reads TGTGCCAGCAGCGCCAGGGACTTAGGGGCATACGAGCAGTACTTC.

This sequence joins TRBV7-3 and TRBJ2-3, with 10 bases that match TRBD2. V was pared by 4 bases and J by 6 bases, with 10 bases of the junction left unmatched. The CDR3 covers 16 residues. Looked up from germline, CDR1 is SGHTA and CDR2 is FQGTGA. CDR3 region: CASSSSKAGGTDTQYF. In nucleotides, the CDR3 is TGTGCCAGCAGCTCCTCTAAAGCGGGGGGGACCGATACGCAGTATTTT.